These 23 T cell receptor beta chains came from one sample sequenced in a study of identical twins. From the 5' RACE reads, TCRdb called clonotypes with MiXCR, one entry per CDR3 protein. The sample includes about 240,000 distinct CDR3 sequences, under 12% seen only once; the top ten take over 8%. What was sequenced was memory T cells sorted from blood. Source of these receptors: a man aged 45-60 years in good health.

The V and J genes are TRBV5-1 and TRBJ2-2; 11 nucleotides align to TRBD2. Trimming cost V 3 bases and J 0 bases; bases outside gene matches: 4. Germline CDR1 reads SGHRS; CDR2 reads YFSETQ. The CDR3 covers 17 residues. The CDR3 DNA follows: TGCGCCAGCAGCTCGCGACTAGCGGGGACGAACACCGGGGAGCTGTTTTTT. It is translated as CASSSRLAGTNTGELFF.

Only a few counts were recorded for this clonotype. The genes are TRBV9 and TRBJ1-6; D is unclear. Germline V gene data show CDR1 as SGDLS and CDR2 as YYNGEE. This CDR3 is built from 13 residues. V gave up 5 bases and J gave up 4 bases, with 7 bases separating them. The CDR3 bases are TGTGCCAGCAGTCAAACTTATAATTCACCCCTCCACTTT. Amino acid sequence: CASSQTYNSPLHF. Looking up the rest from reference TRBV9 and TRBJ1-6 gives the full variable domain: DSGVTQTPKHLITATGQRVTLRCSPRSGDLSVYWYQQSLDQGLQFLIQYYNGEERAKGNILERFSAQQFPDLHSELNLSSLELGDSALYFCASSQTYNSPLHFGNGTRLTVT.

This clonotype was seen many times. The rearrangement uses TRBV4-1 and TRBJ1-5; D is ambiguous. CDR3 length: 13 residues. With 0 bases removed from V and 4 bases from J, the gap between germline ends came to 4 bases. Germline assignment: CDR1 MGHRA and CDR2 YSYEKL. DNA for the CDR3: TGCGCCAGCAGCCAAGACCCTAATCAGCCCCAGCATTTT. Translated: CASSQDPNQPQHF.

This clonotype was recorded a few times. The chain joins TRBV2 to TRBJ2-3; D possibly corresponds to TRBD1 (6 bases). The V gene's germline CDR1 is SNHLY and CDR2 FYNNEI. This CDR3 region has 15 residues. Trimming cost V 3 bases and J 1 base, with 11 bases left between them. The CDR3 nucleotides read TGTGCCAGCAGTGATCAGTCAGGGGGCACAGATACGCAGTATTTT. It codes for CASSDQSGGTDTQYF.

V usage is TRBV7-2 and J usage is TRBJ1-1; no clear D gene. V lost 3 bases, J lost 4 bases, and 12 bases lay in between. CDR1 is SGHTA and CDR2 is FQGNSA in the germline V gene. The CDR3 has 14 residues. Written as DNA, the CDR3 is TGTGCCAGCAGCTTGAAAGGTCGGGGCACTGAAGCTTTCTTT. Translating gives CASSLKGRGTEAFF.

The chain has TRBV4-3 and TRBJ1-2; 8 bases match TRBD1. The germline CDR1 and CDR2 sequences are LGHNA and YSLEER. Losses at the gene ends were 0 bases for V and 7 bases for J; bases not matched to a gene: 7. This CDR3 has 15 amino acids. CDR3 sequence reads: CASSQDPRTGFGYTF. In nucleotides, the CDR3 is TGCGCCAGCAGCCAAGATCCACGGACAGGGTTTGGCTACACCTTC.

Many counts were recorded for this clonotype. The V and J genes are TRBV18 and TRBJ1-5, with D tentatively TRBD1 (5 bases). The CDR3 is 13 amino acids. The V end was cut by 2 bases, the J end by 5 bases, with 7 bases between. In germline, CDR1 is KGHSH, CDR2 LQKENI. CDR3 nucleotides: TGTGCCAGCTCACCAGGCAGGGATCAGCCCCAGCATTTT. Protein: CASSPGRDQPQHF. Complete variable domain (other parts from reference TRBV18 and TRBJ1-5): NAGVMQNPRHLVRRRGQEARLRCSPMKGHSHVYWYRQLPEEGLKFMVYLQKENIIDESGMPKERFSAEFPKEGPSILRIQQVVRGDSAAYFCASSPGRDQPQHFGDGTRLSIL.

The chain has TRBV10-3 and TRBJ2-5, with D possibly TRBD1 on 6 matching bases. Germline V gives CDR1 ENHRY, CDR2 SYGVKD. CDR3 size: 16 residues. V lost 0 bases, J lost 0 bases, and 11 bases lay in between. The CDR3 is CAISESDRGYQETQYF. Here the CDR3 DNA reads TGTGCCATCAGTGAGTCGGACAGAGGGTACCAAGAGACCCAGTACTTC.

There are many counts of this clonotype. As DNA, the CDR3 is TGTGCCAGCAGTAAAGCGGGAAAGCGGCAGAACACCGGGGAGCTGTTTTTT. This translates into CASSKAGKRQNTGELFF. This chain uses TRBV7-9 with TRBJ2-2; 7 bases map to TRBD2. Germline CDR1 SEHNR, CDR2 FQNEAQ (reference sequence). CDR3 length equals 17 residues. Losses at the gene ends were 6 bases for V and 1 base for J; bases not matched to a gene: 11.

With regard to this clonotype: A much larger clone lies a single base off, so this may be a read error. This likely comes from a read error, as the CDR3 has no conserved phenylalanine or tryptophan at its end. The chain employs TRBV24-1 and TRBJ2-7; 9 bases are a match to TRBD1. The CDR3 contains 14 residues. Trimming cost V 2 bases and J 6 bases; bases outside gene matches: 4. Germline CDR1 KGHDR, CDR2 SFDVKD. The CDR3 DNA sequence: TGTGCCACCAGTGATTGGGGGACAGGGAGCGAGCAGTACATC. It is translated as CATSDWGTGSEQYI.

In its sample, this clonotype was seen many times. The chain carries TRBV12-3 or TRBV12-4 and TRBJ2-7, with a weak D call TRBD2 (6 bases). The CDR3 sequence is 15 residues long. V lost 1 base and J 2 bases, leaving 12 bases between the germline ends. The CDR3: CASSLGGMGPYEQYF. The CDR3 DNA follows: TGTGCCAGCAGTTTAGGCGGGATGGGGCCCTACGAGCAGTACTTC.

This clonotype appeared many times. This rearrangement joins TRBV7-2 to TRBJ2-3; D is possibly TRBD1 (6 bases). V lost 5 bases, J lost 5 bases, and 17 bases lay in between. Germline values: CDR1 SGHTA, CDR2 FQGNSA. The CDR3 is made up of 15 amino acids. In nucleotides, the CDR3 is TGTGCCAGCAGCAAACAGGGCCGAGGTGGAGATACGCAGTATTTT. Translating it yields CASSKQGRGGDTQYF.

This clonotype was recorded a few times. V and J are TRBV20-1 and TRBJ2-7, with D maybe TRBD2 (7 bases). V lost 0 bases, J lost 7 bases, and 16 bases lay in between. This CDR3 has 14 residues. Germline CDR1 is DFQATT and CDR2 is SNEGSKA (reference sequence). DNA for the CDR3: TGCAGTGCTAGAGATCCCCAGGGAGGGGGGGAGCAGTACTTC. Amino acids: CSARDPQGGGEQYF.

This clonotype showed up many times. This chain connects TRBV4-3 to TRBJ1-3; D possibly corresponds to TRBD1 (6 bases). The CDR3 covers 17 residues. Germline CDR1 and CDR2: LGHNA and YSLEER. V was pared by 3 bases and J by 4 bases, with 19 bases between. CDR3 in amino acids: CASSHVFGGLSGNTIYF. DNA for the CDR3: TGCGCCAGCAGCCATGTTTTCGGGGGGCTTTCGGGAAACACCATATATTTT.

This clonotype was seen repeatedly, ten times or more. CDR3 sequence: CASSPSGVGGELFF. In DNA form, the CDR3 reads TGTGCCAGCAGCCCGTCAGGGGTAGGCGGGGAGCTGTTTTTT. The chain uses TRBV5-4 and TRBJ2-2, with TRBD1 as a possible D gene (6 bases). CDR1 and CDR2 from the germline V gene are SGHNT and YYREEE (reference sequence). Deletions cut 4 bases from V and 7 bases from J, with 14 bases between. The CDR3 contains 14 residues. The full variable domain, rest sourced from reference TRBV5-4 and TRBJ2-2, is ETGVTQSPTHLIKTRGQQVTLRCSSQSGHNTVSWYQQALGQGPQFIFQYYREEENGRGNFPPRFSGLQFPNYSSELNVNALELDDSALYLCASSPSGVGGELFFGEGSRLTVL.

The CDR3 nucleotides are TGTGCCAGCAGTTTAGCGAGCGGGTTTGGGGAGACCCAGTACTTC. Its translation is CASSLASGFGETQYF. This sequence joins TRBV12-3 or TRBV12-4 and TRBJ2-5; D is possibly TRBD2 (6 bases). The CDR3 spans 15 residues. The V end lost 0 bases, the J end lost 5 bases, and 13 bases lay between the germline ends.

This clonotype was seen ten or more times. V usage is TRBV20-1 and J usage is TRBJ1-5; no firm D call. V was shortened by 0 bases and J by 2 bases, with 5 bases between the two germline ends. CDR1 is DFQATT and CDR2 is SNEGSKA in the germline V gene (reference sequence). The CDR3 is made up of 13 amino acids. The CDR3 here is CSARDLRNQPQHF. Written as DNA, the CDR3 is TGCAGTGCTAGAGATTTGCGCAATCAGCCCCAGCATTTT.

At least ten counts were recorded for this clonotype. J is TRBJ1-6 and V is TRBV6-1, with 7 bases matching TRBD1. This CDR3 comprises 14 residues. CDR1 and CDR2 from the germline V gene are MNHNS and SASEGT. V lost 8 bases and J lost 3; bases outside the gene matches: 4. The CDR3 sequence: CASRDRVYNSPLHF. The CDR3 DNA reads TGTGCCAGCCGAGACAGGGTCTATAATTCACCCCTCCACTTT.

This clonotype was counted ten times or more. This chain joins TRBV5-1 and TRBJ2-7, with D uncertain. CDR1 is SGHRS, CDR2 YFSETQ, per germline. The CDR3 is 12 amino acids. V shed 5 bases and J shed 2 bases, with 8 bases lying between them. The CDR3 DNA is TGCGCCAGCAGAGGAAATCCCTACGAGCAGTACTTC. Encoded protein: CASRGNPYEQYF.

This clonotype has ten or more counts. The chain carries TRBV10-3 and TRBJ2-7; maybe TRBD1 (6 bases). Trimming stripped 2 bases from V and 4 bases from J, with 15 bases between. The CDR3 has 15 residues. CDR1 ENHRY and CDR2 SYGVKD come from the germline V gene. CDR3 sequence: CAISEGAGTNYEQYF. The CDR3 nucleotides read TGTGCCATCAGTGAGGGGGCCGGGACAAATTACGAGCAGTACTTC.

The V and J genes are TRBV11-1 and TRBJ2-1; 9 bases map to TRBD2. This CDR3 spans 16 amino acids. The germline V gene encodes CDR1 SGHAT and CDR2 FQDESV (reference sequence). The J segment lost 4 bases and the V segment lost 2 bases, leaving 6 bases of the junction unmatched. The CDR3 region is CASSLMAGGIYNEQFF. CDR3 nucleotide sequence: TGTGCCAGCAGCTTAATGGCGGGAGGGATTTACAATGAGCAGTTCTTC.

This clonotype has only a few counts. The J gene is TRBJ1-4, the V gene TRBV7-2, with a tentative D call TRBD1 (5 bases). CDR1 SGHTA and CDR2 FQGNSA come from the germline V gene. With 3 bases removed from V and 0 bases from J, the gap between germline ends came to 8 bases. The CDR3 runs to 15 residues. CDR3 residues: CASSFGGATNEKLFF. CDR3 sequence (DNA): TGTGCCAGCAGCTTTGGAGGGGCAACTAATGAAAAACTGTTTTTT.

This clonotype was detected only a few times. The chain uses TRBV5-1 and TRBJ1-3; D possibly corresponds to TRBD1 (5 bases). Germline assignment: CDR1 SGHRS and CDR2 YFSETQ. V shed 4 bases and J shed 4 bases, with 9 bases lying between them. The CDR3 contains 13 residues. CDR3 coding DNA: TGCGCCAGCAGCGGGGCAACCGGAAACACCATATATTTT. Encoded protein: CASSGATGNTIYF.